The 3 T cell receptor beta chains below come from one sample, sequenced in a study of cytomegalovirus exposure and HLA in healthy donors. Primers: 60 Vbeta forward and 13 Jbeta reverse. Here immunoSEQ multiplex PCR was the method, and the copy in TCRdb shows in-frame clones only, minus some. The table shows roughly 110,000 clones, with about two thirds occurring only once. The sequencing input was PBMCs. Receptors were obtained from a boy under 18 in good health and CMV-seronegative.

This chain uses TRBV30 with TRBJ2-2; 9 bases line up with TRBD2. The CDR3 totals 15 residues. Germline values: CDR1 GTSNPN, CDR2 SVGIG (reference sequence). V lost 1 base, J lost 6 bases, and 6 bases stayed unmatched. This chain's CDR3 is CAWSEGTSLPGELFF. CDR3 DNA sequence: TGTGCCTGGAGTGAGGGGACTAGCCTTCCCGGGGAGCTGTTTTTT.

With respect to this clone: A junction end diverges from the germline sequence, so it may reflect a read error. The genes are TRBV27 and TRBJ2-3, with D possibly being TRBD1 (6 bases). The CDR3 is 15 residues long. The V gene's germline CDR1 is MNHEY and CDR2 SMNVEV (reference sequence). DNA of the CDR3: TGTGCCAGCAGTTTCATTCTTGGGGGCACGGATACGCAGTATTTT. Translation gives CASSFILGGTDTQYF.

The V call is TRBV7-9, the J call TRBJ2-1; the match to TRBD2 covers 9 bases. The V gene end was trimmed by 3 bases and the J gene end by 1 base; junction bases not matched to a gene: 4. Germline V lookup: CDR1 SEHNR, CDR2 FQNEAQ (reference sequence). The CDR3 has 16 residues. CDR3 sequence: CASSLPAGGSYNEQFF. The CDR3 DNA reads as TGTGCCAGCAGCTTGCCCGCGGGAGGGTCCTACAATGAGCAGTTCTTC.